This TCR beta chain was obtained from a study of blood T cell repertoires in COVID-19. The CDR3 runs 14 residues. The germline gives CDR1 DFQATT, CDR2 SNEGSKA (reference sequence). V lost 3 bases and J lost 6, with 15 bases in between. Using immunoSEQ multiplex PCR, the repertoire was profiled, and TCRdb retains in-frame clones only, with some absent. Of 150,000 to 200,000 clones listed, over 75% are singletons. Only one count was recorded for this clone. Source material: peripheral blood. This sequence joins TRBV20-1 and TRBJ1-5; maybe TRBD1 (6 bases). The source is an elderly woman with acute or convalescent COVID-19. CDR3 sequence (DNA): TGCAGTGCTAGTAGCACAGGGCGGCGTCAGCCCCAGCATTTT. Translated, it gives CSASSTGRRQPQHF.